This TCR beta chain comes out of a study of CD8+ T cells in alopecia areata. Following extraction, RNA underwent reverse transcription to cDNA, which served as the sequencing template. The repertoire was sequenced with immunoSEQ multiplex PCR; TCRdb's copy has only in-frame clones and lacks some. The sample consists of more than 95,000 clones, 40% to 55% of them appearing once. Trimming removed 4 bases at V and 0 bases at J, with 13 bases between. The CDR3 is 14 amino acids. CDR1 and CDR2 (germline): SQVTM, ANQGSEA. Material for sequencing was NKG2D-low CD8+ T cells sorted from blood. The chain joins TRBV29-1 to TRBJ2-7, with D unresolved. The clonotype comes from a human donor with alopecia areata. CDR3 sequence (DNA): TGCAGCGTTGTTGCCCCGGACGTCTCCTACGAGCAGTACTTC. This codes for CSVVAPDVSYEQYF.